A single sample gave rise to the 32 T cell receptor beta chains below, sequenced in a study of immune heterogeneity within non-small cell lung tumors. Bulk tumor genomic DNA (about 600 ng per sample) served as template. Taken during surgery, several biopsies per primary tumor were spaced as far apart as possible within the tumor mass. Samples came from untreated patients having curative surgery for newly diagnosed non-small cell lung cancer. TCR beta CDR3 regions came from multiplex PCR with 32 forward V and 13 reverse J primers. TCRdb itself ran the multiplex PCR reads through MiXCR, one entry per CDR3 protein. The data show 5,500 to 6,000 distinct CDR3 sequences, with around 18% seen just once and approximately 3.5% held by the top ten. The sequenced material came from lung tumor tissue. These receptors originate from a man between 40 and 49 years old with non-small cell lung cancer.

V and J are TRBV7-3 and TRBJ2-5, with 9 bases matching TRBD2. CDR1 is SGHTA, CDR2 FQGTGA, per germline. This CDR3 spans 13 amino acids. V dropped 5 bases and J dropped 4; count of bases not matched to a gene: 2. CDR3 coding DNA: TGTGCCAGCAGCCAACTAGCGGGAGAGACCCAGTACTTC. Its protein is CASSQLAGETQYF.

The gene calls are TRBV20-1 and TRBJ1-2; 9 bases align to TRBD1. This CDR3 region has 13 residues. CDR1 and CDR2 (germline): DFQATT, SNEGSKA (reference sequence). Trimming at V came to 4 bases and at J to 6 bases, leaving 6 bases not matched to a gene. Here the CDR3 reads CSATGQGRDGYTF. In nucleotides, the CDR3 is TGCAGTGCTACCGGACAGGGGCGAGATGGCTACACCTTC.

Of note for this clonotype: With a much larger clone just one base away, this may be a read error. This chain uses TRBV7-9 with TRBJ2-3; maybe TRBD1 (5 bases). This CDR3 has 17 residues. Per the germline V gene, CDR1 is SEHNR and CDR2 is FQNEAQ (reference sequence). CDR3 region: CANSFDHGRVGADTQYF. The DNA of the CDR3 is TGTGCCAACAGCTTTGATCACGGCAGGGTTGGGGCAGATACGCAGTATTTT.

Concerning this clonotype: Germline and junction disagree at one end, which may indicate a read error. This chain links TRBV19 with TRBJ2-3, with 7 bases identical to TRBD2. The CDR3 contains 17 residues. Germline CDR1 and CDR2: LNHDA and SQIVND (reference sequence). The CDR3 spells CAISIPRTSGGTDTQYF. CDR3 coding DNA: TGTGCCATTAGTATCCCTCGGACTAGTGGCGGGACAGATACGCAGTATTTT.

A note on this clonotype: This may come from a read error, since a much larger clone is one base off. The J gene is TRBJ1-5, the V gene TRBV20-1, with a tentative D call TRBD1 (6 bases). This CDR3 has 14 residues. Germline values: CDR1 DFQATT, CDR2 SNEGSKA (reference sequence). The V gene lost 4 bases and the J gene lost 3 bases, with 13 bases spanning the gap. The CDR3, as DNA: TGCAGTGCTACAACAGGGCTTGACAATCAGCCCCAGCATTTT. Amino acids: CSATTGLDNQPQHF.

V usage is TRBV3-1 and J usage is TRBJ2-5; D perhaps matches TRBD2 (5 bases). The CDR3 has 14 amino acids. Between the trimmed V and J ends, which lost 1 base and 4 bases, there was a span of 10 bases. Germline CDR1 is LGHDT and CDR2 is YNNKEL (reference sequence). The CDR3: CASSQVPSGETQYF. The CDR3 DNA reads TGTGCCAGCAGCCAAGTCCCCAGCGGAGAGACCCAGTACTTC.

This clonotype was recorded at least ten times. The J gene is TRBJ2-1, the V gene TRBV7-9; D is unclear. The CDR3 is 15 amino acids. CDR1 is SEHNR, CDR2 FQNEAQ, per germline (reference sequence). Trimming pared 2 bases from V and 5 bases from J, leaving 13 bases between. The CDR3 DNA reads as TGTGCCAGCAGCTTACTAGTATGGAAGCACAATGAGCAGTTCTTC. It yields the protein CASSLLVWKHNEQFF.

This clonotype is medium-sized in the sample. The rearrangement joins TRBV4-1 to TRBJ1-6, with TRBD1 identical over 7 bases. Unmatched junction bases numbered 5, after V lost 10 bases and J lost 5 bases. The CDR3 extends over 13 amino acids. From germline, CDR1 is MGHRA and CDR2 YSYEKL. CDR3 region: CATRGLDNSPLHF. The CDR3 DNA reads TGCGCCACCAGGGGGTTGGATAATTCACCCCTCCACTTT.

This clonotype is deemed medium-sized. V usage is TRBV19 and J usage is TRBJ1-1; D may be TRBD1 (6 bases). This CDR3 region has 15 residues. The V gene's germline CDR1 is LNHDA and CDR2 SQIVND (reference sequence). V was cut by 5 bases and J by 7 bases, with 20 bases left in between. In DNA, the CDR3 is TGTGCCAGTAGTGCCTGGCCGGACAGCATAAATGAAGCTTTCTTT. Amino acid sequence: CASSAWPDSINEAFF.

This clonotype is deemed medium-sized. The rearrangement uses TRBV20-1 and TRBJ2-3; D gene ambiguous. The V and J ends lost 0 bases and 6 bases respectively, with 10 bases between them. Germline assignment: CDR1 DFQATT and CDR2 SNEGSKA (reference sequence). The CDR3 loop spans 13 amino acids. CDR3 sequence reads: CSARDGVGDTQYF. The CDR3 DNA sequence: TGCAGTGCTAGAGATGGGGTTGGGGATACGCAGTATTTT.

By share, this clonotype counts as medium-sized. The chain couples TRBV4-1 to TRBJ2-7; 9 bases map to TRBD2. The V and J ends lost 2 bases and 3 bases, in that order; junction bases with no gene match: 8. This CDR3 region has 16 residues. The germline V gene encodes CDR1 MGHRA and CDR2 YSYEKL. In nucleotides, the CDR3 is TGCGCCAGCAGCCAATCCGGCGGGACTAGCCTCTACGAGCAGTACTTC. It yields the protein CASSQSGGTSLYEQYF.

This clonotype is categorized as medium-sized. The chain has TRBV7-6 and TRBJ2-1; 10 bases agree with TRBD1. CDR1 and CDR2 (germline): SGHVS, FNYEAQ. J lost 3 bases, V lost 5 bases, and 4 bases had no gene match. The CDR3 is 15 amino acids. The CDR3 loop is CASSGRTGGYNEQFF. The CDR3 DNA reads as TGTGCCAGCAGCGGGCGGACAGGGGGCTACAATGAGCAGTTCTTC.

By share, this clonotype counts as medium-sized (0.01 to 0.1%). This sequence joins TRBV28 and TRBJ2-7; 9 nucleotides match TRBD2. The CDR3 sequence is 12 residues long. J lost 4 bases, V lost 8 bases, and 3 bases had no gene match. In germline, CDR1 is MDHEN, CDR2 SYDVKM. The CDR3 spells CASAGGAYEQYF. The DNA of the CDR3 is TGTGCCAGCGCGGGGGGGGCGTACGAGCAGTACTTC.

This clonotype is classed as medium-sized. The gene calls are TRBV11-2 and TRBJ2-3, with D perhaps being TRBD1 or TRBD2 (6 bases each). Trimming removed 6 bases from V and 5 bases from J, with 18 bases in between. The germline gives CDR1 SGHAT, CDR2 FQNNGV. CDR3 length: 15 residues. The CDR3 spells CASSFVGGRGDTQYF. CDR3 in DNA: TGTGCCAGCAGTTTCGTTGGGGGGCGAGGAGATACGCAGTATTTT.

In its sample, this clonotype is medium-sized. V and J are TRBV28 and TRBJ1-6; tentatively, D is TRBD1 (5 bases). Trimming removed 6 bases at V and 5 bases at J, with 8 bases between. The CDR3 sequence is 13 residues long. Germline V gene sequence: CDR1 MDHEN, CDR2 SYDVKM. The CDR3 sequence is CASRRGHNSPLHF. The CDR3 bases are TGTGCCAGCAGACGGGGACATAATTCACCCCTCCACTTT.

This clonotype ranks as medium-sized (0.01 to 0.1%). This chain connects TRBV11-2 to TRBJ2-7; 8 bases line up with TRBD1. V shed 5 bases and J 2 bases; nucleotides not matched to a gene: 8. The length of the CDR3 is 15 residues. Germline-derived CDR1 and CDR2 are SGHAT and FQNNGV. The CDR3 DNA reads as TGTGCCAGCAGCACTGGGACAGGTCGAACCTACGAGCAGTACTTC. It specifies CASSTGTGRTYEQYF.

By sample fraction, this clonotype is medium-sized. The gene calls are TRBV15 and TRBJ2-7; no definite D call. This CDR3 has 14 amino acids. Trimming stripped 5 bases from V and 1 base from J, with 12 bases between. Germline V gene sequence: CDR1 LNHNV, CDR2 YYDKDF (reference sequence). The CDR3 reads CATSPMTFSYEQYF. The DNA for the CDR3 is TGTGCCACCAGCCCGATGACATTTTCCTACGAGCAGTACTTC.

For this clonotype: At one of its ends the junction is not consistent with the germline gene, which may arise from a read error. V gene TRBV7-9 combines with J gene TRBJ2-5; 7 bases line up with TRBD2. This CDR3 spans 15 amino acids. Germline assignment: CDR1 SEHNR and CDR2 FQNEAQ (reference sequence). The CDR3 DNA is TGTGCCAGCAGCTTAGCGGGAGGGGCACAAGAGACCCATTACTTC. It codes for CASSLAGGAQETHYF.

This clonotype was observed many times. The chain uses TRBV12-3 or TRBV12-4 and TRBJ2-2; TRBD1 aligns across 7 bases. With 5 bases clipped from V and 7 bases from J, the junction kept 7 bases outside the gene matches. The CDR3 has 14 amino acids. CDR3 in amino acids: CASSQRQGVGELFF. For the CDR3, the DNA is TGTGCCAGCAGTCAACGACAGGGAGTCGGGGAGCTGTTTTTT.

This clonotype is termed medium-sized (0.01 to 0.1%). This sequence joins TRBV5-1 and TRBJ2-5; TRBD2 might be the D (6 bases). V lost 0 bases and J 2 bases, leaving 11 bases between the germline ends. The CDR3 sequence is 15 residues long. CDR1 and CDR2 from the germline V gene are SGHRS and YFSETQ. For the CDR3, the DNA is TGCGCCAGCAGCTTGGCTACGGGGGAACAAGAGACCCAGTACTTC. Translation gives CASSLATGEQETQYF.

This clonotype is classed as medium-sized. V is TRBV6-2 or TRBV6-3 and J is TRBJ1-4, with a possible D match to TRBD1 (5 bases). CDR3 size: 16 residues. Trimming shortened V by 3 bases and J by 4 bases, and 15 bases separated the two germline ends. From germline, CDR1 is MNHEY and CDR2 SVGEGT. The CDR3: CASSYGTELGNEKLFF. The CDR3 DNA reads TGTGCCAGCAGTTATGGGACCGAACTCGGTAATGAAAAACTGTTTTTT.

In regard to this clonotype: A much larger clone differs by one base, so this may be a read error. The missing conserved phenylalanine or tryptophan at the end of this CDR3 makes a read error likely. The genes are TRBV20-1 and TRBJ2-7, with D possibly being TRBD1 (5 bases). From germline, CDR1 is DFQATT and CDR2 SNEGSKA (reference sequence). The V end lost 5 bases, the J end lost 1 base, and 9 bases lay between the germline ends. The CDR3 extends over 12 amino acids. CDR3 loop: CSAPQGSYEQYL. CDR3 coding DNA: TGCAGTGCTCCTCAGGGATCCTACGAGCAGTACCTC.

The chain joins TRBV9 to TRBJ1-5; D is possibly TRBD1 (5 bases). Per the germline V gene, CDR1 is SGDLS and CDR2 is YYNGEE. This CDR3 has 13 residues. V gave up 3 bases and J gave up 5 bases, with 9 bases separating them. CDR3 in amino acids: CASSGGDYQPQHF. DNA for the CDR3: TGTGCCAGCAGCGGAGGGGATTATCAGCCCCAGCATTTT.

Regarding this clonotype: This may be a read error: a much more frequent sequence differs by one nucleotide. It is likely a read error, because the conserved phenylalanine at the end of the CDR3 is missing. The CDR3 sequence: CASSQEEATGELFL. The CDR3 coding sequence is TGTGCCAGCAGCCAAGAGGAGGCCACCGGGGAGCTGTTTCTT. The chain couples TRBV3-1 to TRBJ2-2, with D maybe TRBD2 (5 bases). This CDR3 region has 14 residues. The V end was cut by 0 bases, the J end by 4 bases, with 6 bases between. The germline V gene encodes CDR1 LGHDT and CDR2 YNNKEL (reference sequence).

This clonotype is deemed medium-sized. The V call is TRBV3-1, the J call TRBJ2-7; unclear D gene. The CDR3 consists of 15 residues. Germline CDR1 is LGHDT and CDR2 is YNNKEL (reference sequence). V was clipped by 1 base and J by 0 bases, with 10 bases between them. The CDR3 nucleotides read TGTGCCAGCAGCCAAGTCGCCCGCTCCTCCTACGAGCAGTACTTC. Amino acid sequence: CASSQVARSSYEQYF.

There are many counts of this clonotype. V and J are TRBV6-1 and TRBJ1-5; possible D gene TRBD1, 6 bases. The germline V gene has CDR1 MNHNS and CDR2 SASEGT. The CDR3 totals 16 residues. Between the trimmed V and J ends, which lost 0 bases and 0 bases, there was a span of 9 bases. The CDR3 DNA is TGTGCCAGCAGTGAAGCGCCAGGGGCTAGCAATCAGCCCCAGCATTTT. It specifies CASSEAPGASNQPQHF.

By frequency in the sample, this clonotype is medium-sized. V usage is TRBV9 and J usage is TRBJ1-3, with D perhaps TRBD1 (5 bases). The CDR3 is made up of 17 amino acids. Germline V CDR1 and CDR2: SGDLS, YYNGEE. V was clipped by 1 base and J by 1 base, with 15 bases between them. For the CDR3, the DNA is TGTGCCAGCAGCGTAAAAACCCCGGGGGAATCTGGAAACACCATATATTTT. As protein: CASSVKTPGESGNTIYF.

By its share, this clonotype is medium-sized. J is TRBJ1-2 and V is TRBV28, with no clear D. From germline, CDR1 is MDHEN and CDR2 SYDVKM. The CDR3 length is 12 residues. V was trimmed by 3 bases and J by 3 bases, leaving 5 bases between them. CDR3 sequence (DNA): TGTGCCAGCAGTTTGGCCCACTATGGCTACACCTTC. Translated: CASSLAHYGYTF.

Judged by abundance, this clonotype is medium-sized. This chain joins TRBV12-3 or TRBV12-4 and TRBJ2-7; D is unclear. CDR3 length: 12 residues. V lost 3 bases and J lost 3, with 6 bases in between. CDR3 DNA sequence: TGTGCCAGCAGTTTTACAGACTACGAGCAGTACTTC. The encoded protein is CASSFTDYEQYF.

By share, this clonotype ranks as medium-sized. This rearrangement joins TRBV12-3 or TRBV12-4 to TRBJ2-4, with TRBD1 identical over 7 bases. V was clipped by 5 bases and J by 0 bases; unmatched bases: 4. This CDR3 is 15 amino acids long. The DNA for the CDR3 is TGTGCCAGCAGTGAGGGACAGATAGCCAAAAACATTCAGTACTTC. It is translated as CASSEGQIAKNIQYF.

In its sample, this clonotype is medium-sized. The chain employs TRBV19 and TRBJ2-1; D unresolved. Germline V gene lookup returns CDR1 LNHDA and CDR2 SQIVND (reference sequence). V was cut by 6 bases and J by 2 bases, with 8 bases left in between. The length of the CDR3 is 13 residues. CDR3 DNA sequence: TGTGCCAGTAGGGGCAGGACCTACAATGAGCAGTTCTTC. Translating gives CASRGRTYNEQFF.

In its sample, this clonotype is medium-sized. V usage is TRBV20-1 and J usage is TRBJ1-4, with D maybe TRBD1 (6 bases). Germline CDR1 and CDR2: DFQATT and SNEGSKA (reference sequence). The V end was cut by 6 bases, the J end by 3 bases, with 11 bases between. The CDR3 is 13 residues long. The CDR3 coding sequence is TGCAGTGCAGAGGCAGGGGCTAATGAAAAACTGTTTTTT. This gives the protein CSAEAGANEKLFF.